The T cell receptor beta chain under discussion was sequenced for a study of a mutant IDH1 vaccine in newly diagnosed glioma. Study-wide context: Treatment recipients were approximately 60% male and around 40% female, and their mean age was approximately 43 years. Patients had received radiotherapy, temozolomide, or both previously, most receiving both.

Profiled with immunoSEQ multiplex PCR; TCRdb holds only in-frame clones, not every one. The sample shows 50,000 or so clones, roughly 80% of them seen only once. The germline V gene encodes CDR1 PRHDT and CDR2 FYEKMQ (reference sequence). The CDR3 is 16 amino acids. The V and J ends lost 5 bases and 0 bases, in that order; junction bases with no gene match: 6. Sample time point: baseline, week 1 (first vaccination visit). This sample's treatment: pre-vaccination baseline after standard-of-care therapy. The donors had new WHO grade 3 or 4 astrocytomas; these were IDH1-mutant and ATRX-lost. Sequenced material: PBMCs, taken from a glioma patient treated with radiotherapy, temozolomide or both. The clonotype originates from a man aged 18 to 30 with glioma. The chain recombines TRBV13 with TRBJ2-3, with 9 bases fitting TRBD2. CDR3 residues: CASSPYSGSSTDTQYF. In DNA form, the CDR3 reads TGTGCCAGCAGCCCCTATAGCGGGAGTAGCACAGATACGCAGTATTTT.